These 9 T cell receptor beta chains were all obtained from the same sample, sequenced in a study of blood T cell repertoires in COVID-19. Using immunoSEQ multiplex PCR, the repertoire was profiled, and TCRdb retains in-frame clones only, with some absent. The sample includes under 200,000 clones, roughly 82% of them seen just once. Sequencing was done on a sample of PBMCs or T cells enriched from blood (not recorded which). Source of these receptors: a woman aged 55-70 years with acute COVID-19.

The chain employs TRBV12-3 or TRBV12-4 and TRBJ2-4, with 7 bases fitting TRBD2. V shed 6 bases, J shed 11 bases, and the junction held 10 bases outside the gene matches. CDR3 length: 13 amino acids. CDR3 bases: TGTGCCAGCAGCCCAGTTGGGGGGGACCTTCAGTACTTC. Encoded protein: CASSPVGGDLQYF.

The chain carries TRBV29-1 and TRBJ2-2; TRBD1 matches 7 bases. This CDR3 region has 13 residues. Germline-derived CDR1 and CDR2 are SQVTM and ANQGSEA. The junction had 4 bases not matched to a gene; V was cut back by 2 bases and J by 7 bases. This CDR3 is CSVEQGEGGELFF. CDR3 DNA sequence: TGCAGCGTTGAACAGGGGGAAGGCGGGGAGCTGTTTTTT.

The chain combines TRBV4-3 with TRBJ1-1; 7 positions agree with TRBD1. Looked up from germline, CDR1 is LGHNA and CDR2 is YSLEER. This CDR3 has 16 amino acids. Trimming took 4 bases from V and 0 from J; bases not matched to a gene: 8. The CDR3 DNA follows: TGCGCCAGCAGCCCGAGGGAAACAGGGGTGAACACTGAAGCTTTCTTT. It translates to CASSPRETGVNTEAFF.

The chain joins TRBV9 to TRBJ2-1; 10 bases are shared with TRBD1. V shed 3 bases, J shed 5 bases, and the junction held 2 bases outside the gene matches. This CDR3 region has 14 residues. CDR1 and CDR2 (germline): SGDLS, YYNGEE. Here the CDR3 reads CASSAGQGDNEQFF. In nucleotides, the CDR3 is TGTGCCAGCAGCGCCGGACAGGGGGACAATGAGCAGTTCTTC.

The genes are TRBV5-1 and TRBJ2-2, with D perhaps matching TRBD1 (6 bases). Germline CDR1 and CDR2: SGHRS and YFSETQ. V lost 0 bases and J 5 bases, leaving 11 bases between the germline ends. The CDR3 contains 15 residues. The CDR3 reads CASSLAQGFTGELFF. DNA for the CDR3: TGCGCCAGCAGCTTGGCACAGGGATTTACCGGGGAGCTGTTTTTT.

In its sample, this clone was seen once. The J gene is TRBJ2-2, the V gene TRBV6-4; maybe TRBD2 (5 bases). V lost 6 bases and J lost 4, with 12 bases in between. CDR1 is MRHNA and CDR2 is SNTAGT in the germline V gene. This CDR3 is 14 amino acids long. CDR3: CASSRDYGTGELFF. CDR3 nucleotides: TGTGCCAGCAGCAGAGACTACGGCACCGGGGAGCTGTTTTTT.

This rearrangement joins TRBV9 to TRBJ2-5, with D possibly matching TRBD2 (7 bases). The CDR3 contains 18 residues. The germline V gene encodes CDR1 SGDLS and CDR2 YYNGEE. V lost 0 bases, J lost 5 bases, and 23 bases lay in between. Here the CDR3 reads CASSVEGVGGPGQETQYF. CDR3 in DNA: TGTGCCAGCAGCGTAGAGGGCGTCGGGGGGCCGGGTCAGGAGACCCAGTACTTC.

V is TRBV7-8 and J is TRBJ1-2; perhaps TRBD1 as D (5 bases). The germline CDR1 and CDR2 sequences are SGHVS and FQNEAQ. V was pared by 4 bases and J by 7 bases, with 10 bases between. This CDR3 is 12 amino acids long. The CDR3 bases are TGTGCCAGCAGCTCCGAACAGGCTGGCTACACCTTC. Its translation: CASSSEQAGYTF.

The chain employs TRBV2 and TRBJ2-2, with TRBD1 matching over 7 bases. V was pared by 6 bases and J by 3 bases, with 7 bases of the junction left unmatched. CDR3 size: 15 residues. In germline, CDR1 is SNHLY, CDR2 FYNNEI. In DNA form, the CDR3 reads TGTGCCAGCAGGGCGACAGGGTCGGACACCGGGGAGCTGTTTTTT. This translates into CASRATGSDTGELFF.